The 10 T cell receptor beta chains below come from one sample, sequenced in a study of cytomegalovirus exposure and HLA in healthy donors. PCR primers comprised 60 Vbeta and 13 Jbeta primers. The assay was immunoSEQ multiplex PCR, and TCRdb's table has in-frame clones only and misses some. The sample shows 65,000 to 95,000 clones, and 6.5% to 9% sits with its ten largest clones. Sample: PBMCs. The receptors stem from a female donor in good health and CMV-seropositive.

The chain uses TRBV9 and TRBJ1-2, with TRBD1 matching over 10 bases. CDR1 is SGDLS, CDR2 YYNGEE, per germline. This CDR3 is built from 15 residues. V was pared by 2 bases and J by 6 bases, with 7 bases of the junction left unmatched. CDR3 sequence: CASSVRQGASDGYTF. In nucleotides, the CDR3 is TGTGCCAGCAGCGTCCGACAGGGGGCTAGTGATGGCTACACCTTC.

The CDR3 region is CASSPIRRSGRSQETQYF. The CDR3 DNA is TGCGCCAGCAGTCCCATCCGGCGGAGCGGGAGATCCCAAGAGACCCAGTACTTC. This chain links TRBV4-1 with TRBJ2-5; 8 bases align to TRBD2. Germline assignment: CDR1 MGHRA and CDR2 YSYEKL. Trimming cost V 6 bases and J 1 base; bases outside gene matches: 16. The CDR3 runs to 18 residues.

This chain joins TRBV10-3 and TRBJ1-1; 7 bases map to TRBD1. Germline loops: CDR1 ENHRY, CDR2 SYGVKD. This CDR3 has 15 amino acids. Losses at the gene ends were 6 bases for V and 3 bases for J; bases not matched to a gene: 10. The CDR3 coding sequence is TGTGCCATCAGACTGACAGGGCTGATGGACACTGAAGCTTTCTTT. Amino acid sequence: CAIRLTGLMDTEAFF.

The chain has TRBV18 and TRBJ2-1; 8 bases are shared with TRBD2. Per germline, CDR1 KGHSH and CDR2 LQKENI. This CDR3 region has 17 residues. Trimming took 6 bases from V and 3 from J; bases not matched to a gene: 13. The CDR3, as DNA: TGTGCCAGCTCGCTGCCAACCCGGGGGGGAATCTACAATGAGCAGTTCTTC. It encodes CASSLPTRGGIYNEQFF.

The chain links TRBV5-4 to TRBJ1-1; tentative D call: TRBD1 (5 bases). Germline V CDR1 and CDR2: SGHNT, YYREEE (reference sequence). The CDR3 runs to 15 residues. With 6 bases removed from V and 5 bases from J, the gap between germline ends came to 20 bases. The CDR3 loop reads CASNPSTGAGTEAFF. DNA of the CDR3: TGTGCCAGCAACCCATCAACTGGGGCAGGTACTGAAGCTTTCTTT.

The rearrangement joins TRBV5-4 to TRBJ2-7, with D perhaps TRBD2 (6 bases). The CDR3 spans 17 residues. Trimming took 0 bases from V and 0 from J, leaving 16 bases between them. From germline, CDR1 is SGHNT and CDR2 YYREEE (reference sequence). CDR3 amino acids: CASSLGSGDLSSYEQYF. DNA for the CDR3: TGTGCCAGCAGCTTGGGATCCGGGGACTTAAGCTCCTACGAGCAGTACTTC.

This sequence joins TRBV4-1 and TRBJ2-7; D perhaps matches TRBD1 (5 bases). Trimming cost V 0 bases and J 1 base, with 13 bases left between them. Germline CDR1 reads MGHRA; CDR2 reads YSYEKL. This CDR3 is 16 amino acids long. The CDR3 here is CASSQDLTGASYEQYF. The CDR3 nucleotides are TGCGCCAGCAGCCAAGATCTCACAGGAGCATCCTACGAGCAGTACTTC.

This chain links TRBV6-5 with TRBJ2-3, with D maybe TRBD2 (6 bases). The germline V and J ends were trimmed by 5 bases and 3 bases, with 12 bases remaining between them. The CDR3 contains 14 residues. From germline, CDR1 is MNHEY and CDR2 SVGAGI. The CDR3 here is CASSIEAGTDTQYF. The CDR3 DNA follows: TGTGCCAGCAGTATTGAGGCGGGGACAGATACGCAGTATTTT.

Regarding this clone: One end of the junction varies from germline; a read error may be responsible. J is TRBJ2-3 and V is TRBV5-1; unclear D gene. The germline CDR1 and CDR2 sequences are SGHRS and YFSETQ. The CDR3 spans 15 residues. This CDR3 is CATSIGKAGTDTQYF. The CDR3 DNA is TGCGCCACCAGCATTGGCAAGGCGGGCACAGATACGCAGTATTTT.

The DNA of the CDR3 is TGTGCCAGCAGCCCCACAGTAGGCCACGAGCAGTACTTC. Translated, it gives CASSPTVGHEQYF. This chain uses TRBV7-2 with TRBJ2-7; D not certain. Trimming removed 5 bases at V and 5 bases at J, with 13 bases between. The length of the CDR3 is 13 residues. Germline lookup yields CDR1 SGHTA and CDR2 FQGNSA.